What follows is one T cell receptor beta chain and its context. This clonotype was observed many times. The antigen this receptor binds is unknown. Base qualities are missing; no much larger clone stands one base away. Amplification of TCR beta CDR3 regions was carried out from RNA transcripts. The first round of RT-PCR for the TCR CDR3 was performed with the HTBI primer set and the Qiagen OneStep RT-PCR kit. A second multiplex PCR round built the libraries, followed by size selection and purification. Libraries were sequenced paired-end with 100 bp reads on an Illumina HiSeq2000. The study's own analysis went as follows. SOAPnuke was used to process the raw data, with reads discarded if the reads contained adapters or uncalled bases, had a mean Phred below 15, or lacked an exact constant-primer or identifier match. COPE v1.2.5 was used to merge high-quality paired reads, and clonotypes were defined as unique nucleotide sequences. MiTCR v1.1 was used to align clonotypes to the IMGT TRBV, TRBD and TRBJ reference segments. Analysis was restricted to V-J combinations with a frequency above 0.0001, which covered just over 98% of repertoires. The TCS score was defined as the ratio of F50 (clonal expansion) to E x V (chaos), calculated using BLOSUM62-based TCRdist between CDR3 peptides within each V-J. Welch's t-statistics and random forest reduced around 550 V-J features to around 14, which were used in a naive Bayes classifier (R e1071). TCRdb reran the public reads through fastp at Q25 and MiXCR, keeping productive beta chains. Each entry is one CDR3 protein sequence, shown with its most common DNA and genes. The V and J calls were not made by the authors but by TCRdb's processing. Across this sample there are around 350,000 distinct CDR3 sequences, with approximately 14% seen only once. The biggest ten clones account for about 18% of the sample.

These data are taken from a study of T cells in Graves' hyperthyroidism and ophthalmopathy (dated by TCRdb to the late 2010s). In the study overall: Peripheral blood was collected at initial diagnosis, before any treatment. To identify distinguishing TCR V-J signatures, a discovery cohort of around 98 patients was used, comprising roughly 45 with Graves' ophthalmopathy and approximately 58 with stable Graves' hyperthyroidism. An independent validation cohort of fewer than 20 hyperthyroidism patients and over 15 patients who later progressed to ophthalmopathy tested prospective prediction of ophthalmopathy. For training and testing, the 100 or so patients in the discovery cohort were randomly divided in a 7:3 ratio. In addition, the study compared T-cell repertoires in thyroid tissue and in blood from several Graves' hyperthyroidism patients. Following sampling, methimazole starting at 30 mg daily was given to hyperthyroidism patients, and high-dose intravenous methylprednisolone was given to ophthalmopathy patients. The paper describes TCR Vbeta CDR3 sequencing of 135 peripheral blood samples, made up of 40 to 45 ophthalmopathy patients, approximately 73 hyperthyroidism patients and 17 progressor patients.

From the germline V gene, CDR1 is MDHEN and CDR2 is SYDVKM. Inclusive of the bounding cysteine and phenylalanine, the CDR3 is 17 residues long. The retained sequence is limited to the CDR3, 51 bases, with the frame set at the first base. V sheds 2 bases and J sheds 0 bases, leaving 14 bases between their ends. Moderately to severely active disease, a Clinical Activity Score of at least 3, a NOSPECS grade of at least 4, and a duration under 3 months were present in ophthalmopathy patients. Any patient with an uncontrolled infection, another autoimmune disease, pregnancy or lactation was excluded. Diagnoses were based on clinical symptoms, serum thyroxine and TRAb, thyroid ultrasound and orbital computed tomography. PBMCs were isolated from about 9.1 ml of fresh peripheral blood by Ficoll-Paque density gradient centrifugation. Total RNA was extracted using Trizol reagent, and RNA quality was assessed on an Agilent 2100 Bioanalyzer.

Study-level results and caveats: No statistical method was used to fix the sample size in advance, and group allocation was not hidden from the investigators. In validation, the model predicted progression to ophthalmopathy with over 65% sensitivity and roughly 72% specificity, a median of 6.5 months before onset. In cross-validation, a model built on a 13 V-J signature told ophthalmopathy apart from stable hyperthyroidism with less than 90% sensitivity and about 81% specificity, and in testing the same model reached 80%/75%. Blood samples also contained most of the expanded thyroid clonotypes (frequency above 0.001), which suggests that blood repertoires may reflect thyroid immune responses.

The TCR was taken from a woman in her thirties with Graves' ophthalmopathy. The sample taken for sequencing was blood. The chain employs TRBV28 and TRBJ1-5, and TRBD1 may be the D gene, going by 5 matching bases. The CDR3 amino acid sequence is: CASSLRETGYSNQPQHF. The sequence in DNA is TGTGCCAGCAGTTTAAGGGAAACAGGCTATAGCAATCAGCCCCAGCATTTT.